This TCR beta chain comes out of a study of chemoradiotherapy in HPV16-positive cancers. As for the study in general: Candidate HPV-specific T-cell clones and common TCR motifs came from functional assays in a couple of HPV16-positive patients.

General study results and limits: HPV-specific T cells were functionally defined from only a couple of HPV16-positive patients. Candidate HPV-specific clones and E7-related TCR motifs grew in tumor during treatment.

Assay: immunoSEQ multiplex PCR; the TCRdb copy retains only in-frame clones and omits some. Here the sample spans approximately 3,000 clones, about 82% being singletons. The V gene's germline CDR1 is MNHEY and CDR2 SVGAGI. The CDR3 has 14 amino acids. The V gene end was trimmed by 10 bases and the J gene end by 4 bases; junction bases not matched to a gene: 10. Repeated repertoire sampling spanned the course of chemoradiotherapy. On this clone itself: Its antigen is undetermined.

This material consisted of blood, taken from a patient who underwent chemoradiotherapy. The source of this sequence is a human donor with HPV-associated anogenital cancer. V usage is TRBV6-5 and J usage is TRBJ1-1, with 9 bases matching TRBD1. The DNA of the CDR3 is TGTGCCATCAGACCGGGACAGGGAAGCACTGAAGCTTTCTTT. Protein: CAIRPGQGSTEAFF.